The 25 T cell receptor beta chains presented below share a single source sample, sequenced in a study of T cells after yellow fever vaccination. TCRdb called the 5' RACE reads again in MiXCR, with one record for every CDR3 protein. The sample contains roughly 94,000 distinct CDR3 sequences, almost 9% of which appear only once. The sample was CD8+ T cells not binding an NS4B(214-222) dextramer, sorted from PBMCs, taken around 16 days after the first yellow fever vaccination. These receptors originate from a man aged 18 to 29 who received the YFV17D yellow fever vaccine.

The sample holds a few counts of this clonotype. The CDR3 DNA reads as TGTGCCAGCAGCCGCGACAGCTCCTACGAGCAGTACGTC. Amino acids: CASSRDSSYEQYV. The V and J genes are TRBV11-1 and TRBJ2-7; D might be TRBD1 (5 bases). V was trimmed by 5 bases and J by 0 bases, leaving 8 bases between them. CDR1 is SGHAT and CDR2 is FQDESV in the germline V gene (reference sequence). CDR3 length: 13 residues.

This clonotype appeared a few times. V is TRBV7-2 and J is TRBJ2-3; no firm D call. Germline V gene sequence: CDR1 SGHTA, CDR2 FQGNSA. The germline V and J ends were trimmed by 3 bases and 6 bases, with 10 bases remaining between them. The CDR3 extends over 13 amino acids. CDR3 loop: CASSLQPTDTQYF. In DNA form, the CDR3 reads TGTGCCAGCAGCTTGCAACCGACGGATACGCAGTATTTT.

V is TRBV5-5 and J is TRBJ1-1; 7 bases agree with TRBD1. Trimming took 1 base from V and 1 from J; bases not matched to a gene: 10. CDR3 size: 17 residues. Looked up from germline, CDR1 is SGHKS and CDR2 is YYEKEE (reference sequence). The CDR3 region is CASSLKASGTENTEAFF. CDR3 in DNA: TGTGCCAGCAGCTTGAAGGCCTCCGGGACAGAGAACACTGAAGCTTTCTTT.

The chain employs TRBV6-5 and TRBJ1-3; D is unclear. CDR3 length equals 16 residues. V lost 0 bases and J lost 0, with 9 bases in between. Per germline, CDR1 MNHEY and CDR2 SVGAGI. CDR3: CASSYSISLSGNTIYF. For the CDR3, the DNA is TGTGCCAGCAGTTACTCGATCTCCCTCTCTGGAAACACCATATATTTT.

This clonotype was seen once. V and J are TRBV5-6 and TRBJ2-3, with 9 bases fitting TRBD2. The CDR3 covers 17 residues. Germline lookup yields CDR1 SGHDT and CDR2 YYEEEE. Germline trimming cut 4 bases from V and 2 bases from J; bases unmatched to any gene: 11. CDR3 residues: CASSLLYSGGPTDTQYF. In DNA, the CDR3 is TGTGCCAGCAGCCTGCTATATAGCGGGGGCCCCACAGATACGCAGTATTTT.

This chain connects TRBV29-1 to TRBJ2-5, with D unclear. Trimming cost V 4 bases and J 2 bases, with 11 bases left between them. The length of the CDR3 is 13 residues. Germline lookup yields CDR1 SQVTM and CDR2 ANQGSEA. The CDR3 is CSVVLAEQETQYF. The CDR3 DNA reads TGCAGCGTTGTCTTGGCGGAGCAAGAGACCCAGTACTTC. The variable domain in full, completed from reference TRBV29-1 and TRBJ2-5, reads SAVISQKPSRDICQRGTSLTIQCQVDSQVTMMFWYRQQPGQSLTLIATANQGSEATYESGFVIDKFPISRPNLTFSTLTVSNMSPEDSSIYLCSVVLAEQETQYFGPGTRLLVL.

For the CDR3, the DNA is TGTGCCAGCAGCCCTGGGGGGGGGCTAGAGACCCAGTACTTC. It yields the protein CASSPGGGLETQYF. The gene calls are TRBV12-3 or TRBV12-4 and TRBJ2-5, with D maybe TRBD2 (7 bases). V was pared by 6 bases and J by 4 bases, with 15 bases between. The CDR3 contains 14 residues.

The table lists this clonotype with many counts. The CDR3 region has the DNA TGCGCCAGCAGCTTTAATCCGCAGACAGGGGTTAATGAAAAACTGTTTTTT. It codes for CASSFNPQTGVNEKLFF. The chain carries TRBV5-1 and TRBJ1-4; 8 bases match TRBD1. The ends lost 2 bases at V and 4 bases at J; junction bases unmatched: 10. Per germline, CDR1 SGHRS and CDR2 YFSETQ. The CDR3 has 17 amino acids.

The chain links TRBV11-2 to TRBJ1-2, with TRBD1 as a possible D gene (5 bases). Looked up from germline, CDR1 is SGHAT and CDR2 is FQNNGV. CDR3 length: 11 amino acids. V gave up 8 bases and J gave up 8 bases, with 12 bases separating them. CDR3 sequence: CASPGGLGYTF. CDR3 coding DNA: TGTGCCAGCCCCGGGGGGTTAGGCTACACCTTC.

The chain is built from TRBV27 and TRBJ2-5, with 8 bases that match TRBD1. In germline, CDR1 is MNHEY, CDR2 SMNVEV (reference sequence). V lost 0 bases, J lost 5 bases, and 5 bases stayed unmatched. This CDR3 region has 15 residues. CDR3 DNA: TGTGCCAGCAGTTTATCGGTGGACAGGGCCGAGACCCAGTACTTC. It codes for CASSLSVDRAETQYF.

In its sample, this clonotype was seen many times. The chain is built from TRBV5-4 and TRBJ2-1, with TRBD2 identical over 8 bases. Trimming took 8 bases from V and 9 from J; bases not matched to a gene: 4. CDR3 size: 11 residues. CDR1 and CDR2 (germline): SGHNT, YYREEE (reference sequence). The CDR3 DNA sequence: TGTGCCAGTCCGGGGGGGCCTGAGCAGTTCTTC. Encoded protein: CASPGGPEQFF.

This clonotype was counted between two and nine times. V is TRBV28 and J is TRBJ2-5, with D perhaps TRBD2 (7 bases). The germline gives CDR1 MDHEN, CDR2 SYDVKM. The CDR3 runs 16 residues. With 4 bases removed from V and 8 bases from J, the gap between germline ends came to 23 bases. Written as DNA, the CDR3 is TGTGCCAGCAGTTCCGGGGAGGGGGGGAAGAAGAGAACCCAGTACTTC. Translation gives CASSSGEGGKKRTQYF.

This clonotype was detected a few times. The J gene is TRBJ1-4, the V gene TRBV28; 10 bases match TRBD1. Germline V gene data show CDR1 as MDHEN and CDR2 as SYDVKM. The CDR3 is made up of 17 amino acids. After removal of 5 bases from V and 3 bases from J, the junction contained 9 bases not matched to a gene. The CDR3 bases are TGTGCCAGCAGTCCGGGACAGGGGTGGAAGGCTAATGAAAAACTGTTTTTT. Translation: CASSPGQGWKANEKLFF.

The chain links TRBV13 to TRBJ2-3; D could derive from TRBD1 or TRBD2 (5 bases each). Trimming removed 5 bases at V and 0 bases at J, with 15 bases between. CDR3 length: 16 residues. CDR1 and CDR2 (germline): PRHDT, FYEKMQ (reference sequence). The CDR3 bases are TGTGCCAGCAGCCGGGACGGAGCCTCTAGCACAGATACGCAGTATTTT. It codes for CASSRDGASSTDTQYF.

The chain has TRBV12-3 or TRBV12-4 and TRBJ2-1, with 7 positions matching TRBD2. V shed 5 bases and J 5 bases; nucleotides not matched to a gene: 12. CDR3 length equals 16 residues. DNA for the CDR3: TGTGCCAGCAGTCCGAGTGGCTTGGGGGGGGACAATGAGCAGTTCTTC. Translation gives CASSPSGLGGDNEQFF.

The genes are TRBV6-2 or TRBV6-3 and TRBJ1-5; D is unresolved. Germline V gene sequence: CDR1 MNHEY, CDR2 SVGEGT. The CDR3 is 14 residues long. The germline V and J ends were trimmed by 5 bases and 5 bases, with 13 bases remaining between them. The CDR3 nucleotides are TGTGCCAGCAGTCTCAACGGAGTGTATCAGCCCCAGCATTTT. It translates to CASSLNGVYQPQHF.

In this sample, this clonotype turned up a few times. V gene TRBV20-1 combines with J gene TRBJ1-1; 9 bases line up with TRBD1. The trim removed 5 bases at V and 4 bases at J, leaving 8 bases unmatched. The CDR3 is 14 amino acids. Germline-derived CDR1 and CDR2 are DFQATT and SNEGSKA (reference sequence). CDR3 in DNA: TGCAGTGCTGGGACAGGGCCAGTAACCACTGAAGCTTTCTTT. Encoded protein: CSAGTGPVTTEAFF.

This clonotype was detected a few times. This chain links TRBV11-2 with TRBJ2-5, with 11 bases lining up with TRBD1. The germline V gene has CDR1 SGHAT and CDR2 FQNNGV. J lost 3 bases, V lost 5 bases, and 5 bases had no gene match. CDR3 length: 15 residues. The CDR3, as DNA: TGTGCCAGCAGCCCGGGACAGGGGGGGGAAGAGACCCAGTACTTC. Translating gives CASSPGQGGEETQYF.

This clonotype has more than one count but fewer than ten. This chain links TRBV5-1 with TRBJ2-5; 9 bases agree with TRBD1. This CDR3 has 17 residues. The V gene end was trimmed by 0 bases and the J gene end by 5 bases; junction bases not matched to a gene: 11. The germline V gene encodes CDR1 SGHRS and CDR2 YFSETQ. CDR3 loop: CASSLGPGDRVSETQYF. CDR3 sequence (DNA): TGCGCCAGCAGCTTGGGACCTGGGGACAGGGTGTCGGAGACCCAGTACTTC.

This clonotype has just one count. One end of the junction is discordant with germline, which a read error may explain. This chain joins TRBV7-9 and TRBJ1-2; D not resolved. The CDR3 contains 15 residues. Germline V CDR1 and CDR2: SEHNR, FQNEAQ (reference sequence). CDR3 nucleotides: TGTGCCAGCACCTTACTTGGAGTTCCCCAGGATGGCTACACCTTC. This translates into CASTLLGVPQDGYTF.

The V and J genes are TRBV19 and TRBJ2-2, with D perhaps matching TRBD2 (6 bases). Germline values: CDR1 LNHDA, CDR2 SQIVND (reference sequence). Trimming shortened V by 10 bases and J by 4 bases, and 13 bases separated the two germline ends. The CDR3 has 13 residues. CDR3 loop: CATGTLITGELFF. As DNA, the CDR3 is TGTGCCACCGGGACTCTAATCACCGGGGAGCTGTTTTTT.

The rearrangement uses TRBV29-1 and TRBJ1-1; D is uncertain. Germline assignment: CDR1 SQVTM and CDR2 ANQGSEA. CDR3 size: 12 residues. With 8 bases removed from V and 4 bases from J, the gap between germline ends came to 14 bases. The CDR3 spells CSSIQLSTEAFF. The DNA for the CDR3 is TGCAGCAGTATCCAACTCAGCACTGAAGCTTTCTTT.

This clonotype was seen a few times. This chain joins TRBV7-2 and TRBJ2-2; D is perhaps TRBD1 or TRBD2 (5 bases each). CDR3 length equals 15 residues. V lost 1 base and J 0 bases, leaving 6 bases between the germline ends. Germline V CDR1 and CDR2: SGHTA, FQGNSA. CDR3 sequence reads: CASSLGGPNTGELFF. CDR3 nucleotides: TGTGCCAGCAGCTTAGGGGGACCGAACACCGGGGAGCTGTTTTTT.

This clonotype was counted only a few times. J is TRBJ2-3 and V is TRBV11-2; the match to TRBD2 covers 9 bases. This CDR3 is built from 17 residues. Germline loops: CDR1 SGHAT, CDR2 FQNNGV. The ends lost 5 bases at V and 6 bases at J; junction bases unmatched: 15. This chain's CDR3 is CASSPRASGVKVDTQYF. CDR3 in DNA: TGTGCCAGCAGCCCTCGGGCTAGCGGGGTTAAGGTGGATACGCAGTATTTT.

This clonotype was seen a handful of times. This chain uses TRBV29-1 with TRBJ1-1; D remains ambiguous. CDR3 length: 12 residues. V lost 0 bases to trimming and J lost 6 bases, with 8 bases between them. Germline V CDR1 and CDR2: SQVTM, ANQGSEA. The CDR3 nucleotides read TGCAGCGTTGAAGAAGGGAGGGCTGAAGCTTTCTTT. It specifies CSVEEGRAEAFF.